The T cell receptor beta chain under discussion was sequenced for a study of blood T cells in healthy people across ages (dated by TCRdb to the mid-2010s). Background on the whole study: In model experiments, roughly one uniquely barcoded TCR beta cDNA molecule per two T cells was captured by template switching. To avoid experimental bias, donors of different ages were spread randomly across the sequencing lanes. Donors were grouped into four age groups: young (average roughly 17 years), middle-aged (39), aged (around 56) and long-lived (around 80). Two additional independent replicas of 1 million unique cDNA reads from the same blood draw were analyzed for two donors (one aged 18 to 30 and one aged 80 or older). Using deep sequencing normalized with unique cDNA molecular identifiers, the study measured how TCR beta repertoire diversity changes with age. The investigation overall reported the following: Compared with the aged group, the long-lived group had more naive CD4+ T cells, fewer expanded clones and increased TCR diversity, a pattern suggesting age selection. Because the CMV infection status of the donors was unknown, age-related changes in expanded clonotypes may potentially have been confounded. The percentage of naive T cells measured by flow cytometry correlated strongly with observed TCR beta diversity. Estimates of total diversity from one million sequenced T cells were regarded as lower bounds and underestimates. Since profiling was done on bulk unsorted PBMCs, naive and antigen-experienced compartments could not be conclusively compared. Observed TCR beta diversity per million T cells fell roughly linearly with age, and a significant reduction was already apparent by age around 36.

Systemically healthy Caucasian individuals from Russia, 39 in total and aged about 6 to 95 years, were included as donors. Approximately 10 milliliters of peripheral blood were collected from each donor into EDTA-treated Vacutainer tubes. Ficoll-Paque density-gradient centrifugation was used to isolate PBMCs, with at least 6.5 million per sample. Trizol reagent was used to extract total RNA from the PBMCs, yielding at least 5 micrograms per sample. The percentages of naive CD45RAhigh/CD27high T cells were determined by flow cytometry on a PBMC aliquot from every donor. Library preparation was by 5' RACE. Data came from an Illumina HiSeq 2500. The second PCR ran for roughly 7 to 11 cycles and used a J-beta primer mix along with a sample-barcoded 5' primer. A unique molecular identifier was introduced onto each TCR beta cDNA molecule by a template-switch 5' adaptor carrying 12 random nucleotides. At least 3 million CDR3-containing paired-end reads were obtained from each sample. The Mint cDNA synthesis kit, primed by a TRBC-specific oligonucleotide, was used to synthesize first-strand cDNA from all RNA. Following uracil-DNA glycosylase treatment, all cDNA underwent a first 18-cycle PCR with the universal primers M1SS and BC2_uni_R. On the study's bioinformatics: For normalization, 1 million high-quality reads, each with a distinct molecular identifier, were randomly selected from each sample. Reads with shared molecular identifiers were discarded instead of being binned into consensus sequences. MiTCR, run with a Q25 quality threshold and the strictest error-elimination algorithm, handled CDR3 identification, clonotype clustering and error correction. Lower-bound total TCR beta diversity was estimated with a nonparametric unseen species model using Euler transformation. TCRdb redid the processing of the public reads, applying fastp at Q25 and MiXCR, and retained in-frame beta chains. Duplicate CDR3 protein sequences are folded into a single record with the most common DNA and genes. In this record, the V and J calls reflect TCRdb's handling and not the investigators' own analysis. The sample has about 1.4 million distinct CDR3 sequences on record, 55% to 75% of them singletons. The top ten hold about 6.3% of the sample.

For this clonotype: It lacks a known antigen. No per-base quality is available; no much larger clone lies one base away.

This TCR was sampled from a man between 18 and 29 years old in good health. Material for sequencing was blood.

This receptor carries the CDR3 CASVPLGGQNTEAFF. The sequenced DNA is TGTGCCAGCGTACCCCTGGGGGGACAGAACACTGAAGCTTTCTTT. The rearranged segments are TRBV7-9 and TRBJ1-1, and possibly TRBD1, on 6 matching bases. From a lookup of the germline V gene (reference sequence), CDR1 and CDR2 are SEHNR and FQNEAQ. Trimming takes 8 bases from V and 1 base from J, and the germline ends sit 17 bases apart. The CDR3 runs 15 amino acids, cysteine and phenylalanine included. Only the CDR3 DNA is retained, 45 bases long and in frame from the first base.